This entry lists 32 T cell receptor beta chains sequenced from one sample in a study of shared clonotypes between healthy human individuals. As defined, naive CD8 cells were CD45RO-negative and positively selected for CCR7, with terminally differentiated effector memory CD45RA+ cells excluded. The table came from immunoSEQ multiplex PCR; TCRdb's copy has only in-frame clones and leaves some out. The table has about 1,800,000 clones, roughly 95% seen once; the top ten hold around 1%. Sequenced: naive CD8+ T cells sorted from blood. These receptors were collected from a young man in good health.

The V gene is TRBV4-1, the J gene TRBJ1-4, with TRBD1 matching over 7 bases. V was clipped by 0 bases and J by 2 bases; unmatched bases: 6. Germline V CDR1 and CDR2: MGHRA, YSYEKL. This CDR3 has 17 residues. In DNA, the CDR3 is TGCGCCAGCAGCCAAGACCCACAGGGGTTGACTAATGAAAAACTGTTTTTT. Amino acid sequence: CASSQDPQGLTNEKLFF.

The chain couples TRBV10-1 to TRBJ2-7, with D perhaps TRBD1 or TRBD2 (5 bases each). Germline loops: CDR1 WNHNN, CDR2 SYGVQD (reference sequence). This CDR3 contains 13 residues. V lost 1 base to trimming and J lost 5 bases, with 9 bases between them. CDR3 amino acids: CASSELQGHEQYF. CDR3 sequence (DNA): TGCGCCAGCAGTGAGTTGCAGGGACACGAGCAGTACTTC.

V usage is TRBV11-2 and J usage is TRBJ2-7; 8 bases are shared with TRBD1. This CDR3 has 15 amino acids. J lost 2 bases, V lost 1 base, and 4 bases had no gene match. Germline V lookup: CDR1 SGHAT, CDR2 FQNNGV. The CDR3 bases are TGTGCCAGCAGCTTAGGGCCAGGGGGCCCCTACGAGCAGTACTTC. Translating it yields CASSLGPGGPYEQYF.

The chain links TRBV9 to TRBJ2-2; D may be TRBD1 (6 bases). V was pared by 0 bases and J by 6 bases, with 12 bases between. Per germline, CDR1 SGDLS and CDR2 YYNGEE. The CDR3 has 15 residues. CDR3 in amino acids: CASSVAGTKAGELFF. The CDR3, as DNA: TGTGCCAGCAGCGTAGCCGGGACAAAGGCCGGGGAGCTGTTTTTT.

The CDR3 sequence is CASSLSSGFEQFF. The CDR3, as DNA: TGTGCCAGCAGTTTATCTAGTGGGTTTGAGCAGTTCTTC. This chain connects TRBV27 to TRBJ2-1; no firm D call. The germline V and J ends were trimmed by 0 bases and 9 bases, with 9 bases remaining between them. Germline V gene lookup returns CDR1 MNHEY and CDR2 SMNVEV (reference sequence). The CDR3 is 13 residues long.

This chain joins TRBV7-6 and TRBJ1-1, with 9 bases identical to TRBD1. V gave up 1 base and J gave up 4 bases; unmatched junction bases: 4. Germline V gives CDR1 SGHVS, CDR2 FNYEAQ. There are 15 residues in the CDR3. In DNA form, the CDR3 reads TGTGCCAGCAGCTTAGGACAGGGGGAAGTCACTGAAGCTTTCTTT. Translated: CASSLGQGEVTEAFF.

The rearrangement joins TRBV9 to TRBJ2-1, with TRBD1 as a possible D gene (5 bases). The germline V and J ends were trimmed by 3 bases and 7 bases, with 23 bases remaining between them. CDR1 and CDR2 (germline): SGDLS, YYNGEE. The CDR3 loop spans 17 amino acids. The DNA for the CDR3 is TGTGCCAGCAGCGCTTCGACCCTTGACCAAAGGGGAAATGAGCAGTTCTTC. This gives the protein CASSASTLDQRGNEQFF.

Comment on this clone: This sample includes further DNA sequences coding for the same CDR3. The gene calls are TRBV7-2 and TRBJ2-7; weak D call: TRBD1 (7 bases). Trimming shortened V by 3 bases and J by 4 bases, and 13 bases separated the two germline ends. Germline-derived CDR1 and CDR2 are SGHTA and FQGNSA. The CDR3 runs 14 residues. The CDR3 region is CASSFGAGGYEQYF. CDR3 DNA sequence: TGTGCCAGCAGCTTCGGGGCAGGGGGGTACGAGCAGTACTTC.

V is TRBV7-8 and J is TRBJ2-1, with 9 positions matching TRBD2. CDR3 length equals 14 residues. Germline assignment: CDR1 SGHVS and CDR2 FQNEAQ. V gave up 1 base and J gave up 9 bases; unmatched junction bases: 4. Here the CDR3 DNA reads TGTGCCAGCAGCTTAGGGGCTAGCGGGGTTGAGCAGTTCTTC. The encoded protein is CASSLGASGVEQFF. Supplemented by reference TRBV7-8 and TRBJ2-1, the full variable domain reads GAGVSQSPRYKVAKRGQDVALRCDPISGHVSLFWYQQALGQGPEFLTYFQNEAQLDKSGLPSDRFFAERPEGSVSTLKIQRTQQEDSAVYLCASSLGASGVEQFFGPGTRLTVL.

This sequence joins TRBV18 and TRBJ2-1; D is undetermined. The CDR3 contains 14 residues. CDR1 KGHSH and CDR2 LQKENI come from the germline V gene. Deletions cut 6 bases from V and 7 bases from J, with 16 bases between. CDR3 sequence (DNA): TGTGCCAGCTCTCTGGGTTCGACTTGGAATGAGCAGTTCTTC. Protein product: CASSLGSTWNEQFF.

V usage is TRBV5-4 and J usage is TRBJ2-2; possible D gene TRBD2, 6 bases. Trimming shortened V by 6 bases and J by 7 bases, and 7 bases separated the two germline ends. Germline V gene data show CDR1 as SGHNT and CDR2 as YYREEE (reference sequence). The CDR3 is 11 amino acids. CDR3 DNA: TGTGCCAGCACCGGGGGCGGGGAGCTGTTTTTT. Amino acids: CASTGGGELFF.

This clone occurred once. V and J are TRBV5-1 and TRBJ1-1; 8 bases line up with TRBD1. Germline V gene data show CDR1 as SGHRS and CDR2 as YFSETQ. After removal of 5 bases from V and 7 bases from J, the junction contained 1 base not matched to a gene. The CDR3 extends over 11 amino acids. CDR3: CASSGQGEAFF. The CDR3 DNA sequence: TGCGCCAGCAGTGGACAGGGTGAAGCTTTCTTT.

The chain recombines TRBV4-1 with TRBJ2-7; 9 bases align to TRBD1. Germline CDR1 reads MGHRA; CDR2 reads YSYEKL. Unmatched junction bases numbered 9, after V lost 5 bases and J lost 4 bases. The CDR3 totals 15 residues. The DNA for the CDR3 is TGCGCCAGCAGCACCCGGGACAGGGATTCATACGAGCAGTACTTC. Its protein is CASSTRDRDSYEQYF.

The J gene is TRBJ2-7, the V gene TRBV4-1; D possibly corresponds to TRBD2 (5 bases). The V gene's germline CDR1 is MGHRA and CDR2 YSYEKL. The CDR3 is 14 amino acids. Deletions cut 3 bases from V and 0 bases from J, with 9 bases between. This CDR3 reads CASSQLDSSYEQYF. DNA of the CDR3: TGCGCCAGCAGCCAGTTGGACTCCTCCTACGAGCAGTACTTC.

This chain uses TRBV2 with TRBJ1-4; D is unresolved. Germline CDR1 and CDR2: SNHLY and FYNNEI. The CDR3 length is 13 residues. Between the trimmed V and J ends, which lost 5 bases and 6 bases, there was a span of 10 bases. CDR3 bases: TGTGCCAGCAGTTTGCCGATGGATGAAAAACTGTTTTTT. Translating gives CASSLPMDEKLFF.

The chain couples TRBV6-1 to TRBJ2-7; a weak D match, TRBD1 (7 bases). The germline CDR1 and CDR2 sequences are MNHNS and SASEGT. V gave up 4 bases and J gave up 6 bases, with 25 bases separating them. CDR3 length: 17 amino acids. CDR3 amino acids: CASSGAEGQPLLSEQYF. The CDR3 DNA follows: TGTGCCAGCAGTGGAGCGGAGGGACAGCCTCTCCTTTCCGAGCAGTACTTC.

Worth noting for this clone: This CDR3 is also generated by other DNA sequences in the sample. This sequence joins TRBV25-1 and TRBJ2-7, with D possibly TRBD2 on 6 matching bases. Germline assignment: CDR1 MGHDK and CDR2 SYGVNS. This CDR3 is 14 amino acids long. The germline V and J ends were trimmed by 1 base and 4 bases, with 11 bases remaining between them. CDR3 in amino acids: CASSESGSSYEQYF. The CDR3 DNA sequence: TGTGCCAGCAGTGAATCCGGGAGCAGTTACGAGCAGTACTTC.

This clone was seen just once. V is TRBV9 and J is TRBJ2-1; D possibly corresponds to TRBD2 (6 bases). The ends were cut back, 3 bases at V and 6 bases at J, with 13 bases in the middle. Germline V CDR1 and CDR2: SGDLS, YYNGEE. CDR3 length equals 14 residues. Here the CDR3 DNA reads TGTGCCAGCAGCGCAAGCGGGTCGGGCAATGAGCAGTTCTTC. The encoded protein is CASSASGSGNEQFF.

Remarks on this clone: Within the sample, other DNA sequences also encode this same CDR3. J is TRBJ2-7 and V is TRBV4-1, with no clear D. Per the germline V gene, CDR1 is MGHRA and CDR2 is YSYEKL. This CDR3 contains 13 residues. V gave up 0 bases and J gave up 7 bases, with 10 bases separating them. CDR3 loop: CASSQDPRSEQYF. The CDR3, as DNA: TGCGCCAGCAGCCAAGACCCCCGATCTGAGCAGTACTTC.

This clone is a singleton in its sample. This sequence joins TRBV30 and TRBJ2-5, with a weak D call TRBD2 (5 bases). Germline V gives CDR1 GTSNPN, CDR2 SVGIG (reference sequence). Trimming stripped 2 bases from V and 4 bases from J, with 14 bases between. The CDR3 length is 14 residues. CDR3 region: CAWSNHAGGETQYF. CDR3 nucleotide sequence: TGTGCCTGGAGTAACCACGCAGGAGGAGAGACCCAGTACTTC.

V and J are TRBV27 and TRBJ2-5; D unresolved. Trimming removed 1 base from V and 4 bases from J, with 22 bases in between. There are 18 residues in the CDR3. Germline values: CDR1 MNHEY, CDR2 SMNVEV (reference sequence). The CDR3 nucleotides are TGTGCCAGCAGTTTATTGTCCCCGTCCGGGCCGGGTAGAGAGACCCAGTACTTC. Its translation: CASSLLSPSGPGRETQYF.

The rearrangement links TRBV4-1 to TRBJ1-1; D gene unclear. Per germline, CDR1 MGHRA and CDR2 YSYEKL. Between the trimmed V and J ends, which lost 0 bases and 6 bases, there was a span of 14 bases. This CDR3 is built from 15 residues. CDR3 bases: TGCGCCAGCAGCCAAGATGAATCCATTCCCCCTGAAGCTTTCTTT. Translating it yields CASSQDESIPPEAFF.

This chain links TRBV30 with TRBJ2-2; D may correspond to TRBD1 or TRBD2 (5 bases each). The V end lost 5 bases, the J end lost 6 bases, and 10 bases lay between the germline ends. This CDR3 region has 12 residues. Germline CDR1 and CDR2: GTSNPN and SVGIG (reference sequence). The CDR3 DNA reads TGTGCCTGGGGACTGGGGGCCGGGGAGCTGTTTTTT. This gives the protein CAWGLGAGELFF. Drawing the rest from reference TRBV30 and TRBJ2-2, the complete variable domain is SQTIHQWPATLVQPVGSPLSLECTVEGTSNPNLYWYRQAAGRGLQLLFYSVGIGQISSEVPQNLSASRPQDRQFILSSKKLLLSDSGFYLCAWGLGAGELFFGEGSRLTVL.

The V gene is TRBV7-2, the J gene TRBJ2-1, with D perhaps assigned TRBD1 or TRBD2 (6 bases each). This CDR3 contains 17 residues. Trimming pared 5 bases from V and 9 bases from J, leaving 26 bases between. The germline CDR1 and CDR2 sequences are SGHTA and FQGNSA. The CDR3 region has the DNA TGTGCCAGCAGCCCTCCGCCGGGGGCGCGGGGATATGGTGAGCAGTTCTTC. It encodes CASSPPPGARGYGEQFF.

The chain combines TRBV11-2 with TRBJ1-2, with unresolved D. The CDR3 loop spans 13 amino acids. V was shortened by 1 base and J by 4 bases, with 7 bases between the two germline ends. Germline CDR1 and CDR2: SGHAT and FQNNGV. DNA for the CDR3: TGTGCCAGCAGCTTAGGACGGGCCTATGGCTACACCTTC. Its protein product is CASSLGRAYGYTF.

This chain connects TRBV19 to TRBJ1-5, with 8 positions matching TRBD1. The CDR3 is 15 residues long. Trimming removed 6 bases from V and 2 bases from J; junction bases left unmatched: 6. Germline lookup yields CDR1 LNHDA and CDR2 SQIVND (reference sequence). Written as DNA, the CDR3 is TGTGCCAGTAGAGTGGACAGGGAAGGCAATCAGCCCCAGCATTTT. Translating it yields CASRVDREGNQPQHF.

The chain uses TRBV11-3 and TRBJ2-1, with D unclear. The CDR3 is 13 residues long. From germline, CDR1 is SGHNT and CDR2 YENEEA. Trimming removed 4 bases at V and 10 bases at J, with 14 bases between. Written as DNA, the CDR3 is TGTGCCAGCAGCTCCCCCTTAGATCGGGAGCAGTTCTTC. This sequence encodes CASSSPLDREQFF.

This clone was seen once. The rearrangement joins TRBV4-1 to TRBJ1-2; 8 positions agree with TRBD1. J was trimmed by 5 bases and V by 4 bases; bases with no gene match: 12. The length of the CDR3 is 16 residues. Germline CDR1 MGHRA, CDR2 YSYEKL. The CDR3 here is CASSLPPTGGGYGYTF. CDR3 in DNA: TGCGCCAGCAGCCTGCCCCCTACAGGGGGAGGGTATGGCTACACCTTC.

In DNA, the CDR3 is TGCGCCAGCAGTTACCGAGCGGGGGGATACAATGAGCAGTTCTTC. Translating gives CASSYRAGGYNEQFF. The chain links TRBV4-1 to TRBJ2-1; 9 nucleotides agree with TRBD2. Trimming at V came to 6 bases and at J to 4 bases, leaving 7 bases not matched to a gene. CDR3 length: 15 amino acids. The V gene's germline CDR1 is MGHRA and CDR2 YSYEKL.

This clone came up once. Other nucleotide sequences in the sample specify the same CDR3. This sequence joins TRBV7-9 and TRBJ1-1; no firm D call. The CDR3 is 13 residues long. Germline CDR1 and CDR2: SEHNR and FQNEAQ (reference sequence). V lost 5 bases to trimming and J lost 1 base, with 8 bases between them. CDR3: CASSPSGNTEAFF. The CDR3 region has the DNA TGTGCCAGCAGCCCCTCGGGGAACACTGAAGCTTTCTTT.

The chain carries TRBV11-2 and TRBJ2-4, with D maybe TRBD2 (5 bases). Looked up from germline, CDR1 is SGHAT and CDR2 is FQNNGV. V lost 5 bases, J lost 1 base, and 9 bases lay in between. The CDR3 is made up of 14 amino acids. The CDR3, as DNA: TGTGCCAGCAGCCAATGGACTGCCAAAAACATTCAGTACTTC. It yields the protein CASSQWTAKNIQYF.

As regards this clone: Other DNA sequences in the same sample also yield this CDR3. DNA for the CDR3: TGTGCCAGCAGTTACTCAACCACCGGGGAGCTGTTTTTT. The encoded protein is CASSYSTTGELFF. V and J are TRBV6-5 and TRBJ2-2; the D is unclear. V was trimmed by 0 bases and J by 4 bases, leaving 3 bases between them. Looked up from germline, CDR1 is MNHEY and CDR2 is SVGAGI. This CDR3 has 13 residues.